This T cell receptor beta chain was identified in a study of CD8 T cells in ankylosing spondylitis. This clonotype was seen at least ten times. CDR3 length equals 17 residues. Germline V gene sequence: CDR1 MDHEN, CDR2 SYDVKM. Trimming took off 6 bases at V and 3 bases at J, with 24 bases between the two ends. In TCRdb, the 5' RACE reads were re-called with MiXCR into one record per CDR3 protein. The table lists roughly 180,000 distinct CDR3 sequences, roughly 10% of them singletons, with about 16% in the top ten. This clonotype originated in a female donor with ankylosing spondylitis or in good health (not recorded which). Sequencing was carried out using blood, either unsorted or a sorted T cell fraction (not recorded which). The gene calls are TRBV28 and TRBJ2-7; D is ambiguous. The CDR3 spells CASSPPGWEPRYYEQYF. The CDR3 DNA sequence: TGTGCCAGCAGCCCCCCCGGGTGGGAACCCCGTTACTACGAGCAGTACTTC. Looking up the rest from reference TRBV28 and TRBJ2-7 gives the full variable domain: DVKVTQSSRYLVKRTGEKVFLECVQDMDHENMFWYRQDPGLGLRLIYFSYDVKMKEKGDIPEGYSVSREKKERFSLILESASTNQTSMYLCASSPPGWEPRYYEQYFGPGTRLTVT.